This T cell receptor (beta chain) stems from a study of control samples from healthy donors and cancer patients. Generated by immunoSEQ multiplex PCR, the TCRdb table keeps only in-frame clones and is missing some. The data contain 130,000 to 150,000 clones, about nine tenths of them singletons. The CDR3 extends over 13 amino acids. V was trimmed by 5 bases and J by 1 base, leaving 8 bases between them. Looked up from germline, CDR1 is LNHDA and CDR2 is SQIVND (reference sequence). This sequence joins TRBV19 and TRBJ1-1, with D uncertain. This receptor was identified in a man aged 25 to 40 in good health. Material: blood. CDR3 sequence (DNA): TGTGCCAGTAGTCCCCGGGGGAACACTGAAGCTTTCTTT. Translation gives CASSPRGNTEAFF.